The clone carrying this TCR beta chain turned up a few times. Its antigen is still unknown. This entry is derived from a study of identical twins' blood T cells. Whole-study context: About six alpha and roughly 6 beta libraries together yielded 50 million to 65 million reads. Overall study findings and caveats: Abundant TCRbeta CDR3s overlapped more between twins than with unrelated donors.

TCR cDNA libraries were made from RNA using a previously described, modified protocol. Each TCR cDNA library carried sample-specific barcodes on both ends. Each CDR3 protein gets one entry after TCRdb re-called the 5' RACE reads with MiXCR. The repertoire consists of roughly 340,000 distinct CDR3 sequences, with about 28% occurring once and the leading ten covering 5.5% to 7%. The germline V and J ends were trimmed by 5 bases and 3 bases, with 14 bases remaining between them. Germline lookup yields CDR1 SGHAT and CDR2 FQNNGV. The CDR3 extends over 15 amino acids. What was sequenced was PBMCs. This clonotype was sampled from a woman aged 18 to 55 in good health. The V call is TRBV11-2, the J call TRBJ1-3, with D maybe TRBD1 (6 bases). The CDR3 DNA reads TGTGCCAGCAGCCAGGGGCTGGGAGGTGGAAACACCATATATTTT. Its translation: CASSQGLGGGNTIYF.